This T cell receptor beta chain was captured in a study of T cells after yellow fever vaccination. Study-level points and caveats: Contamination by abundant bulk-population clonotypes could be present in FACS-sorted repertoires. Booster sampling recovered most clones from primary vaccination (roughly 96% CD4, roughly 86% CD8).

Via MiXCR, TCRdb re-called the 5' RACE reads, giving one row per CDR3 protein. The sample yields tens of thousands of distinct CDR3 sequences, 6.6% seen once. The length of the CDR3 is 11 residues. Trimming pared 3 bases from V and 4 bases from J, leaving 3 bases between. This clonotype was found many times. The sequence derives from a man younger than 30 who received the YFV17D yellow fever vaccine. Sequencing was performed on CD8+ T cells not binding an NS4B(214-222) dextramer, sorted from PBMCs, taken roughly 47 days after the first yellow fever vaccination. The chain combines TRBV12-3 or TRBV12-4 with TRBJ1-1; D uncertain. CDR3 sequence reads: CASSLSTEAFF. In nucleotides, the CDR3 is TGTGCCAGCAGTTTGAGCACTGAAGCTTTCTTT.